A single sample gave rise to the 6 T cell receptor beta chains below, sequenced in a study of a mutant IDH1 vaccine in newly diagnosed glioma. Here immunoSEQ multiplex PCR was the method, and the copy in TCRdb shows in-frame clones only, minus some. Here the sample spans 35,000 to 45,000 clones, 83% being singletons. As to time point: week 35, safety follow-up. Vaccination used 300 ug of mutant IDH1 20-mer peptide per dose, with topical imiquimod. These receptors have no identified antigens. The input for sequencing was PBMCs, taken from a glioma patient whose treatment included an IDH1 peptide vaccine. These receptor sequences come from a woman between 45 and 65 years old with glioma.

The chain carries TRBV19 and TRBJ1-1, with unresolved D. The CDR3 sequence is 14 residues long. Germline CDR1 LNHDA, CDR2 SQIVND (reference sequence). Trimming took off 5 bases at V and 3 bases at J, with 13 bases between the two ends. The CDR3 loop is CASSSRHRHTEAFF. The CDR3 nucleotides read TGTGCCAGTAGTTCCCGTCACCGGCACACTGAAGCTTTCTTT.

This rearrangement joins TRBV28 to TRBJ2-3; D uncertain. The V gene's germline CDR1 is MDHEN and CDR2 SYDVKM. The CDR3 extends over 14 amino acids. V lost 3 bases, J lost 2 bases, and 9 bases lay in between. CDR3 sequence reads: CASSLAGDTDTQYF. The CDR3 DNA follows: TGTGCCAGCAGTTTGGCAGGAGACACAGATACGCAGTATTTT.

V is TRBV5-1 and J is TRBJ2-4, with 11 bases fitting TRBD1. The CDR3 is made up of 17 amino acids. J gave up 2 bases and V 4 bases, and 8 bases lay outside the gene matches. Germline CDR1 reads SGHRS; CDR2 reads YFSETQ. DNA for the CDR3: TGCGCCAGCAGCCCAAGGGACAGGGGGTCGTCCAAAAACATTCAGTACTTC. Its protein is CASSPRDRGSSKNIQYF.

In DNA, the CDR3 is TGTGCCAGCAGCGTAGCTGTGGGGCGAGAGACCCAGTACTTC. Protein sequence: CASSVAVGRETQYF. The chain joins TRBV9 to TRBJ2-5, with a possible D match to TRBD1 (5 bases). Trimming cost V 0 bases and J 4 bases, with 10 bases left between them. Germline-derived CDR1 and CDR2 are SGDLS and YYNGEE. The CDR3 has 14 residues.

The CDR3 here is CASGRGGADYGYTF. The CDR3 nucleotides read TGCGCCAGCGGGAGGGGGGGCGCGGACTATGGCTACACCTTC. V is TRBV5-1 and J is TRBJ1-2; D is possibly TRBD1 (6 bases). CDR1 SGHRS and CDR2 YFSETQ come from the germline V gene. The V end was cut by 7 bases, the J end by 3 bases, with 16 bases between. This CDR3 is 14 amino acids long.

This clone was detected only a few times. The gene calls are TRBV13 and TRBJ1-1, with D perhaps matching TRBD1 (6 bases). The CDR3 is 16 amino acids. Germline CDR1 PRHDT, CDR2 FYEKMQ (reference sequence). V lost 0 bases and J lost 11, with 22 bases in between. CDR3 nucleotides: TGTGCCAGCAGCTTAGGTTCAGGAACCAAGGGGACACGGGCTTTCTTT. Translating gives CASSLGSGTKGTRAFF.